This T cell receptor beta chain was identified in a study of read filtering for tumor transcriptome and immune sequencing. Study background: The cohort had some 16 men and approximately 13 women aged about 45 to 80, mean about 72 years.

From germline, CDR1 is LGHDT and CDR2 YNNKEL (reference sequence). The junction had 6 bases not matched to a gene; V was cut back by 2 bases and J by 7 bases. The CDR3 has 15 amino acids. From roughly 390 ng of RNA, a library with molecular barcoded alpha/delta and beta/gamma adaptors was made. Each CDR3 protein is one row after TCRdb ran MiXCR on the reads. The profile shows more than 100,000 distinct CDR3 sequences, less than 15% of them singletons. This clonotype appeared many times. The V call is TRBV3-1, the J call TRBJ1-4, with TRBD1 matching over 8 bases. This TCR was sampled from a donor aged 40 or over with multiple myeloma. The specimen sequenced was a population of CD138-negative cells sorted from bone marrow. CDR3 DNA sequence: TGTGCCAGCAGCCAACGGGACAGGCGGAGTGAAAAACTGTTTTTT. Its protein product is CASSQRDRRSEKLFF.